The clone carrying this T cell receptor (beta chain) was counted a single time. Its antigen is currently unknown. This CDR3 comprises 15 residues. V lost 2 bases, J lost 4 bases, and 15 bases lay in between. Per the germline V gene, CDR1 is SGHTA and CDR2 is FQGNSA. This entry belongs to a study of T cell responses to AZD1222 COVID-19 vaccine. Study results and limitations: Baseline seropositivity occurred in only a handful of AZD1222 recipients. White British ancestry dominated among donors, who included more females, and clonal diversity was possibly underestimated. Spike-specific TCR breadth and depth rose after two AZD1222 doses.

Data came from immunoSEQ multiplex PCR; TCRdb stores just in-frame clones and leaves some out. The data hold roughly 120,000 clones, with almost 95% observed a single time. This chain joins TRBV7-2 and TRBJ2-7; D tentatively reads TRBD1 or TRBD2 (5 bases each). The starting material was peripheral blood, obtained 28 days after the second AZD1222 dose. This clonotype was obtained from an adult who received the AZD1222 COVID-19 vaccine. This chain's CDR3 is CASSLSGGAYYEQYF. The DNA for the CDR3 is TGTGCCAGCAGCTTAAGCGGTGGGGCTTATTACGAGCAGTACTTC.